The rows below give T cell receptor beta chains drawn from one sample of a study of molecular identifiers for immune sequencing clone quantification. TCRdb itself ran the PCR reads through MiXCR, one entry per CDR3 protein. The repertoire has around 460,000 distinct CDR3 sequences, around 23% of them found once; the top ten carry under 0.85%. The sequenced material came from naive CD8+ T cells from blood, with Jurkat cell RNA spiked in. The source is a human donor in good health. Some libraries in this study had Jurkat cell RNA spiked in. Each CDR3 is given with its conserved first and last residue. The order of the fields is D gene, clone size, V gene, J gene, CDR3 protein, CDR3 DNA. A D gene is named only where the DNA matches it firmly. Not every row has a clone size; where given, it reads once, few, many or a size class.

TRBD1	-	TRBV19	TRBJ2-2	CASRDRGTGELFF	TGTGCCAGCCGGGACAGGGGTACCGGGGAGCTGTTTTTT
-	few	TRBV11-2	TRBJ2-1	CASSAAGLLYEQFF	TGTGCCAGCAGCGCGGCAGGGTTGTTGTATGAGCAGTTCTTC
-	-	TRBV24-1	TRBJ1-2	CATSDLDRIYGYTF	TGTGCCACCAGTGATTTGGACAGGATCTATGGCTACACCTTC
-	-	TRBV11-2	TRBJ1-2	CASSPDQGSYGYTF	TGTGCCAGCAGCCCTGACCAGGGGAGCTATGGCTACACCTTC
-	few	TRBV19	TRBJ1-5	CASTTIPGNQPQHF	TGTGCCAGTACCACGATCCCAGGGAATCAGCCCCAGCATTTT
TRBD2	-	TRBV7-3	TRBJ2-5	CASSLSGLAGETQYF	TGTGCCAGCAGCCTGTCGGGACTAGCTGGAGAGACCCAGTACTTC
TRBD2	once	TRBV15	TRBJ2-5	CATSRDWSGRGAETQYF	TGTGCCACCAGCAGAGATTGGAGCGGGCGGGGGGCCGAGACCCAGTACTTC
-	-	TRBV27	TRBJ2-3	CASSLIPGPDTQYF	TGTGCCAGCAGCCTAATCCCAGGGCCAGATACGCAGTATTTT
-	many	TRBV2	TRBJ1-1	CASSEARLNTEAFF	TGTGCCAGCAGTGAAGCGCGCCTGAACACTGAAGCTTTCTTT
-	few	TRBV6-5	TRBJ1-1	CASSYSAQGRWTEAFF	TGTGCCAGCAGTTACTCGGCTCAGGGGCGCTGGACTGAAGCTTTCTTT
-	few	TRBV14	TRBJ2-2	CASSQDLATGELFF	TGTGCCAGCAGCCAAGATTTGGCCACCGGGGAGCTGTTTTTT
-	-	TRBV30	TRBJ2-1	CAWGIGSSYNEQFF	TGTGCCTGGGGTATCGGGAGCTCCTACAATGAGCAGTTCTTC
-	-	TRBV4-1	TRBJ2-6	CASRPLGANVLTF	TGCGCCAGCAGGCCACTGGGGGCCAACGTCCTGACTTTC
TRBD2	-	TRBV7-3	TRBJ2-3	CASSLDSPTSGGNTDTQYF	TGTGCCAGCAGCTTAGATAGCCCAACTAGCGGAGGGAACACAGATACGCAGTATTTT
-	-	TRBV7-2	TRBJ2-7	CASTERLTPREPYF	TGTGCCAGCACCGAGCGCCTTACCCCTCGGGAGCCGTACTTC
TRBD2	once	TRBV10-3	TRBJ2-3	CAISEYGSGISQVTDTQYF	TGTGCCATCAGTGAGTATGGTAGCGGGATCTCTCAGGTGACAGATACGCAGTATTTT
-	few	TRBV4-1	TRBJ2-3	CASSYQRLVTGTDTQYF	TGCGCCAGCAGCTACCAACGCCTAGTCACCGGCACAGATACGCAGTATTTT
-	few	TRBV6-5	TRBJ2-1	CASSYSNLPGDEQFF	TGTGCCAGCAGTTACTCGAACCTACCAGGCGATGAGCAGTTCTTC
-	many	TRBV7-9	TRBJ1-1	CASSLVPGHTEAFF	TGTGCCAGCAGCTTAGTTCCAGGGCACACTGAAGCTTTCTTT
TRBD1	few	TRBV19	TRBJ2-3	CASTPTGTITDTQYF	TGTGCCAGTACTCCGACAGGGACAATCACAGATACGCAGTATTTT
TRBD2	few	TRBV4-3	TRBJ2-1	CASSQAAGGGYNEQFF	TGCGCCAGCAGCCAGGCAGCGGGGGGAGGCTACAATGAGCAGTTCTTC
-	once	TRBV28	TRBJ2-7	CASSTPGGGERYF	TGTGCCAGCAGTACCCCAGGGGGGGGCGAGCGGTACTTC
-	many	TRBV7-2	TRBJ2-7	CASSLERRLVYEQYF	TGTGCCAGCAGCTTGGAGCGGCGGTTGGTGTACGAGCAGTACTTC
TRBD1	-	TRBV6-5	TRBJ1-1	CASRGDGTVEYTEAFF	TGTGCCAGCAGAGGAGATGGGACAGTCGAGTACACTGAAGCTTTCTTT
-	-	TRBV18	TRBJ2-5	CASSPRATYHQETQYF	TGTGCCAGCTCACCACGCGCAACCTACCACCAAGAGACCCAGTACTTC
TRBD2	many	TRBV4-3	TRBJ2-3	CASSQASSGTSTDTQYF	TGCGCCAGCAGCCAGGCGTCTAGCGGGACAAGCACAGATACGCAGTATTTT
-	few	TRBV6-1	TRBJ1-1	CASRAFESGAFF	TGTGCCAGCAGGGCGTTCGAAAGTGGAGCTTTCTTT
-	-	TRBV23-1	TRBJ2-3	CASSQKGQAEGTQYF	TGCGCCAGCAGTCAAAAAGGGCAGGCAGAGGGTACGCAGTATTTT
-	many	TRBV13	TRBJ1-6	CASSLSNSPLHF	TGTGCCAGCAGCTTAAGCAATTCACCCCTCCACTTT
TRBD2	-	TRBV6-1	TRBJ2-3	CASSGPGTRSPPDTQYF	TGTGCCAGCAGTGGTCCCGGGACTAGATCTCCGCCAGATACGCAGTATTTT
-	few	TRBV4-3	TRBJ2-7	CASSQDRGVLGHEQYF	TGCGCCAGCAGCCAAGATCGCGGGGTCCTCGGCCACGAGCAGTACTTC
-	few	TRBV9	TRBJ2-5	CASSVDPFTGKETQYF	TGTGCCAGCAGCGTAGACCCCTTTACAGGGAAGGAGACCCAGTACTTC
-	-	TRBV19	TRBJ1-4	CASSIALSGGNEKLFF	TGTGCCAGTAGTATAGCTCTCTCAGGTGGTAATGAAAAACTGTTTTTT
TRBD1	few	TRBV30	TRBJ2-7	CAWSGTGVTFYEQYF	TGTGCCTGGAGTGGGACAGGGGTGACCTTCTACGAGCAGTACTTC
TRBD2	few	TRBV27	TRBJ2-7	CASSSRTSGGPHPYEQYF	TGTGCCAGCAGTTCCCGGACTAGCGGGGGCCCTCACCCCTACGAGCAGTACTTC
-	-	TRBV4-1	TRBJ2-7	CASSQATGHYEQYF	TGCGCCAGCAGCCAAGCCACAGGGCATTACGAGCAGTACTTC
-	many	TRBV5-1	TRBJ1-1	CASSLPGNTEAFF	TGTGCCAGCAGCTTACCAGGGAACACTGAAGCTTTCTTT
-	few	TRBV7-9	TRBJ2-2	CASSSLPHSEELFF	TGTGCCAGCAGCTCACTCCCCCATTCGGAGGAGCTGTTTTTT
TRBD2	few	TRBV3-1	TRBJ2-1	CASSQWTTSGNNEQFF	TGTGCCAGCAGCCAATGGACGACTAGCGGAAACAATGAGCAGTTCTTC
-	few	TRBV25-1	TRBJ2-3	CASSGPTSWEWNTQYF	TGTGCCAGCAGTGGCCCTACTAGCTGGGAATGGAATACGCAGTATTTT
-	-	TRBV7-8	TRBJ2-5	CASSGGQYQETQCF	TGTGCCAGCAGCGGGGGACAATACCAAGAGACCCAGTGCTTC
-	many	TRBV4-3	TRBJ2-1	CASSQDAVTYNEQFF	TGCGCCAGCAGCCAAGATGCGGTGACCTACAATGAGCAGTTCTTC
TRBD1	-	TRBV4-3	TRBJ1-5	CASSRDRGGGNQPQHF	TGCGCCAGCAGCCGGGACAGGGGGGGAGGCAATCAGCCCCAGCATTTT
-	few	TRBV29-1	TRBJ2-1	CSVEFGGRMINVNEQFF	TGCAGCGTTGAATTCGGGGGGCGCATGATCAATGTCAATGAGCAGTTCTTC